The rows below give T cell receptor beta chains drawn from one sample of a study of PD-1 blockade in classical Hodgkin lymphoma. Libraries were prepared by immunoSEQ multiplex PCR; TCRdb keeps only in-frame clonotypes and omits some of them. The sample yields roughly 56,000 clones, more than 70% seen once. The specimen was peripheral blood mononuclear cells (PBMCs), collected before the second cycle of nivolumab. These receptors came from a human donor with classical Hodgkin lymphoma. The CDR3 runs from the conserved cysteine through the conserved F or W. D genes are given only for firm matches. Expanded clones are given a class, and other clones once, few, many or no size at all.

v_call	j_call	d_call	clone_size	cdr3_nt	cdr3_aa
TRBV7-9	TRBJ2-1	TRBD2	few	TGTGCCAGCGGTCCGGGGCGGGGGTACAATGAGCAGTTCTTC	CASGPGRGYNEQFF
TRBV5-1	TRBJ2-7	-	-	TGCGCCAGCAGCGCGCGTAACGAGCAGTACTTC	CASSARNEQYF
TRBV6-6	TRBJ2-5	-	-	TGTGCCAGCAGCCCCGGTGGTGCGCCCGTCGAGACCCAGTACTTC	CASSPGGAPVETQYF
TRBV7-8	TRBJ1-2	-	once	TGTGCCAGCAGCCCGTCTTCCGAGTTAGGCTACACCTTC	CASSPSSELGYTF
TRBV9	TRBJ1-1	-	-	TGTGCCAGCAGCGACTTGGGGGGGAACACTGAAGCTTTCTTT	CASSDLGGNTEAFF
TRBV7-9	TRBJ1-5	-	-	TGTGCCAGCAGCTTGACCTCATCGGGGTGGCCCCAGCATTTT	CASSLTSSGWPQHF
TRBV5-1	TRBJ1-2	-	-	TGCGCCAGCAGCATCCGACCAAAATATGGCTACACCTTC	CASSIRPKYGYTF
TRBV6-6	TRBJ2-7	-	-	TGTGCCAGCAGTTACTCGGGACGGCCGAACGGGTACGAGCAGTACTTC	CASSYSGRPNGYEQYF
TRBV11-1	TRBJ1-3	-	-	TGTGCCAGCAGCCGGGCCACTGGGACTGGAAACACCATATATTTT	CASSRATGTGNTIYF
TRBV5-1	TRBJ2-1	TRBD1	-	TGCGCCACCAAAATGGGGGCAGGGGGCAATGAGCAGTTCTTC	CATKMGAGGNEQFF
TRBV5-1	TRBJ1-1	-	-	TGCGCCAGCAGCTCTGCGGTCGGTTACACTGAAGCTTTCTTT	CASSSAVGYTEAFF
TRBV7-3	TRBJ2-6	TRBD1	-	TGTGCCAGCAGCTCCTGGACAGGGGGAATGTGGGCCAACGTCCTGACTTTC	CASSSWTGGMWANVLTF
TRBV7-9	TRBJ2-3	-	-	TGTGCCAGCAGCTTAGAGCGCACAGATACGCAGTATTTT	CASSLERTDTQYF
TRBV19	TRBJ2-1	-	-	TGTGCCAGTAAGAACTTGAACAATGAGCAGTTCTTC	CASKNLNNEQFF
TRBV5-1	TRBJ1-1	-	-	TGCGCCAGCAGCGCGCAACCCATGAACACTGAAGCTTTCTTT	CASSAQPMNTEAFF
TRBV6-5	TRBJ2-7	-	-	TGTGCCAGCAGTTCCCCCGTCACTCACGAGCAGTACTTC	CASSSPVTHEQYF
TRBV10-3	TRBJ1-1	TRBD1	-	TGTGCCACCGCGACAGGGAAAGTCACTGAAGCTTTCTTT	CATATGKVTEAFF
TRBV5-1	TRBJ2-3	-	-	TGCGCCAGCAGCTTTCGACGCCATAGCACAGATACGCAGTATTTT	CASSFRRHSTDTQYF
TRBV5-4	TRBJ2-7	-	-	TGTGCCAGCAGCACAGGGATCTACGAGCAGTACTTC	CASSTGIYEQYF
TRBV28	TRBJ2-7	-	-	TGTGCCAGCATGGCAGGACACTACGAGCAGTACTTC	CASMAGHYEQYF
TRBV28	TRBJ1-5	-	-	TGTGCCAGCAGTTTTCTCCCCCGCAGAGATCAGCCCCAGCATTTT	CASSFLPRRDQPQHF
TRBV9	TRBJ1-2	TRBD1	-	TGTGCCAGCAGCGTATCGGACAGGGGATTGTGGGACTATGGCTACACCTTC	CASSVSDRGLWDYGYTF
TRBV6-6	TRBJ1-1	-	-	TGTGCCAGCAGTCTCCTACAGGGAAGCAACACTGAAGCTTTCTTT	CASSLLQGSNTEAFF
TRBV11-3	TRBJ1-1	-	-	TGTGCCAGCAGCTTAGAAAGGGGCACTGAAGCTTTCTTT	CASSLERGTEAFF
TRBV7-9	TRBJ2-2	-	-	TGTGCCAGCAGCTACCGGGGAGGGGAGCTGTTTTTT	CASSYRGGELFF
TRBV6-4	TRBJ1-5	-	-	TGTGCCAGCAGTGAAGGTGGCAATCAGCCCCAGCATTTT	CASSEGGNQPQHF
TRBV28	TRBJ2-2	TRBD1	-	TGTGCCAGCAGTTTCCCCCCCGGACAGGGGGCGCACAGGACGAACACCGGGGAGCTGTTTTTT	CASSFPPGQGAHRTNTGELFF
TRBV5-6	TRBJ2-1	-	-	TGTGCCAGCAGCTTTCCCGGGGTCGGTGAGCAGTTCTTC	CASSFPGVGEQFF
TRBV6-1	TRBJ1-2	-	-	TGTGCCAGCAGTCCCAGACAGGTACCTAACTATGGCTACACCTTC	CASSPRQVPNYGYTF
TRBV5-5	TRBJ1-2	TRBD1	-	TGTGCCAGCAGCTTGCAGGGGACAGTACTCTATGGCTACACCTTC	CASSLQGTVLYGYTF
TRBV27	TRBJ2-7	-	-	TGTGCCAGCAGTTTTTTCGCCTCCAAAGGCCCCTACGAGCAGTACTTC	CASSFFASKGPYEQYF
TRBV7-9	TRBJ1-2	TRBD1	-	TGTGCCAGCAGCTTAGAAGGGGGCGGAGGACATGGCTACACCTTC	CASSLEGGGGHGYTF